The 17 T cell receptor beta chains presented below share a single source sample, sequenced in a study of blood T cell repertoires in COVID-19. Data came from immunoSEQ multiplex PCR; TCRdb stores just in-frame clones and leaves some out. The profile shows about 200,000 clones, 85% of them singletons. The sequenced sample was peripheral blood. The receptors come from a man between 60 and 75 years old with COVID-19, enrolled during active disease.

The CDR3: CASEREVSYGYTF. The DNA for the CDR3 is TGTGCCAGTGAACGCGAGGTATCCTATGGCTACACCTTC. The chain combines TRBV19 with TRBJ1-2; D ambiguous. CDR1 and CDR2 (germline): LNHDA, SQIVND (reference sequence). This CDR3 is built from 13 residues. V dropped 8 bases and J dropped 4 bases, with 14 bases sitting between them.

The chain joins TRBV2 to TRBJ1-2; the D gene is possibly TRBD1 (5 bases). In germline, CDR1 is SNHLY, CDR2 FYNNEI. There are 10 residues in the CDR3. V lost 8 bases, J lost 7 bases, and 8 bases lay in between. The chain's CDR3 is CASSRVGYTF. The CDR3 DNA reads as TGTGCCAGCTCCAGGGTTGGCTACACCTTC. Variable domain in full (rest from reference TRBV2 and TRBJ1-2): EPEVTQTPSHQVTQMGQEVILRCVPISNHLYFYWYRQILGQKVEFLVSFYNNEISEKSEIFDDQFSVERPDGSNFTLKIRSTKLEDSAMYFCASSRVGYTFGSGTRLTVV.

The gene calls are TRBV7-6 and TRBJ2-5; 8 nucleotides match TRBD1. Germline CDR1 reads SGHVS; CDR2 reads FNYEAQ. CDR3 length equals 15 residues. Trimming cost V 5 bases and J 5 bases; bases outside gene matches: 10. CDR3 bases: TGTGCCAGCAGCCCTAGCCTATACAGGGGGGAGACCCAGTACTTC. As protein: CASSPSLYRGETQYF.

V and J are TRBV19 and TRBJ1-4; D gene unclear. The CDR3 is 14 residues long. The V and J ends lost 6 bases and 6 bases respectively, with 14 bases between them. Germline CDR1 is LNHDA and CDR2 is SQIVND (reference sequence). The CDR3, as DNA: TGTGCCAGTAGCCCCCGCAGGTTCGATGAAAAACTGTTTTTT. This encodes CASSPRRFDEKLFF.

The chain couples TRBV2 to TRBJ2-2; TRBD1 matches at 9 bases. Looked up from germline, CDR1 is SNHLY and CDR2 is FYNNEI. The V segment lost 6 bases and the J segment 1 base; nucleotides outside the gene matches: 0. This CDR3 has 14 residues. The CDR3 DNA reads as TGTGCCAGCAGGGGACAGGGGAACACCGGGGAGCTGTTTTTT. It encodes CASRGQGNTGELFF.

The rearrangement uses TRBV9 and TRBJ1-6; 9 bases are a match to TRBD1. The CDR3 is 13 amino acids. V lost 4 bases, J lost 10 bases, and 3 bases stayed unmatched. CDR1 SGDLS and CDR2 YYNGEE come from the germline V gene. CDR3 sequence (DNA): TGTGCCAGCAGCAGGGACAGGGACTCACCCCTCCACTTT. This codes for CASSRDRDSPLHF.

The chain recombines TRBV5-6 with TRBJ2-3; unclear D gene. Trimming took 4 bases from V and 1 from J, leaving 7 bases between them. CDR3 length: 13 amino acids. Germline CDR1 SGHDT, CDR2 YYEEEE. CDR3 in amino acids: CASSPAGTDTQYF. DNA of the CDR3: TGTGCCAGCAGCCCGGCGGGCACAGATACGCAGTATTTT.

This clone has only a few counts. The V and J genes are TRBV7-2 and TRBJ1-1; TRBD1 is a possible D gene (6 bases). There are 14 residues in the CDR3. Trimming cost V 3 bases and J 0 bases, with 8 bases left between them. Germline-derived CDR1 and CDR2 are SGHTA and FQGNSA. CDR3 residues: CASSFRGMNTEAFF. The CDR3 DNA sequence: TGTGCCAGCAGCTTCAGGGGCATGAACACTGAAGCTTTCTTT.

The V and J genes are TRBV18 and TRBJ1-1; 11 bases map to TRBD1. The J segment lost 1 base and the V segment lost 2 bases, leaving 0 bases of the junction unmatched. CDR3 size: 15 residues. Germline assignment: CDR1 KGHSH and CDR2 LQKENI. In DNA, the CDR3 is TGTGCCAGCTCACCAGGACAGGGGGCGAACACTGAAGCTTTCTTT. This translates into CASSPGQGANTEAFF.

This clone appeared once. This chain uses TRBV19 with TRBJ2-2; possibly TRBD1 for D (6 bases). Germline V lookup: CDR1 LNHDA, CDR2 SQIVND (reference sequence). V was trimmed by 4 bases and J by 6 bases, leaving 9 bases between them. The CDR3 totals 13 residues. The CDR3 sequence is CASSTGVPGELFF. CDR3 bases: TGTGCCAGTAGTACAGGGGTCCCCGGGGAGCTGTTTTTT.

This chain connects TRBV28 to TRBJ1-2, with 10 bases aligning to TRBD1. The CDR3 extends over 15 amino acids. In germline, CDR1 is MDHEN, CDR2 SYDVKM. V dropped 3 bases and J dropped 4; count of bases not matched to a gene: 5. CDR3: CASSLATGGGYGYTF. The CDR3 nucleotides read TGTGCCAGCAGTTTGGCGACAGGGGGCGGCTATGGCTACACCTTC.

The chain joins TRBV6-4 to TRBJ2-3, with 8 nucleotides matching TRBD2. The CDR3 has 15 amino acids. The junction had 2 bases not matched to a gene; V was cut back by 3 bases and J by 0 bases. Germline V gene sequence: CDR1 MRHNA, CDR2 SNTAGT. CDR3 sequence: CASSESGGSTDTQYF. CDR3 DNA: TGTGCCAGCAGTGAATCGGGAGGGAGCACAGATACGCAGTATTTT.

The genes are TRBV19 and TRBJ1-1; no clear D. There are 14 residues in the CDR3. Germline-derived CDR1 and CDR2 are LNHDA and SQIVND (reference sequence). V dropped 5 bases and J dropped 1 base, with 11 bases sitting between them. CDR3 nucleotide sequence: TGTGCCAGTAGTCGAAGGGAGACGAACACTGAAGCTTTCTTT. Residues: CASSRRETNTEAFF.

The J gene is TRBJ1-2, the V gene TRBV9; possibly TRBD1 for D (5 bases). Trimming pared 2 bases from V and 8 bases from J, leaving 25 bases between. CDR1 is SGDLS and CDR2 is YYNGEE in the germline V gene. The CDR3 is 17 amino acids. This chain's CDR3 is CASSVDPQGSVVRGYTF. The DNA of the CDR3 is TGTGCCAGCAGCGTTGACCCTCAGGGTTCAGTCGTTCGGGGCTACACCTTC.

Remarks on this clone: Other nucleotide sequences from this sample produce the same CDR3. This rearrangement joins TRBV19 to TRBJ2-1, with D hard to call. This CDR3 is 13 amino acids long. Deletions cut 3 bases from V and 4 bases from J, with 7 bases between. Germline CDR1 and CDR2: LNHDA and SQIVND (reference sequence). CDR3 bases: TGTGCCAGTAGTATTGTCAGATACAATGAGCAGTTCTTC. Translation: CASSIVRYNEQFF.

This clone occurred a few times. The V gene is TRBV7-9, the J gene TRBJ1-6; TRBD1 matches at 7 bases. In germline, CDR1 is SEHNR, CDR2 FQNEAQ (reference sequence). The CDR3 runs 16 residues. The trim removed 1 base at V and 10 bases at J, leaving 10 bases unmatched. The CDR3 DNA reads as TGTGCCAGCAGCTTAGGCGGACAGGCTGGGAGGTCACCCCTCCACTTT. It codes for CASSLGGQAGRSPLHF.

This clone was seen only a few times. Additional DNA sequences in this sample encode the identical CDR3. The chain employs TRBV2 and TRBJ1-1, with TRBD1 matching over 8 bases. The CDR3 covers 14 residues. CDR1 is SNHLY and CDR2 is FYNNEI in the germline V gene. With V trimmed by 5 bases and J by 4 bases, 6 bases remained unmatched. The CDR3 DNA reads as TGTGCCAGCAGTACAGGACAGGGCGGCACTGAAGCTTTCTTT. It specifies CASSTGQGGTEAFF.